The rows below give T cell receptor beta chains drawn from one sample of a study of vaccination and CD4 T cells after COVID-19. TCRdb re-analysed the PCR reads in MiXCR, keeping a single row per CDR3 protein. The sample has approximately 18,000 distinct CDR3 sequences; around 52% are singletons. For these TCRs, the target antigens are not known. Specimen: CD4+ T cells from blood, cultured in vitro, collected about 7 months after SARS-CoV-2 vaccination. The receptors derive from a human donor who had recovered from COVID-19. Both conserved end residues are part of each CDR3. A D gene is named only where the DNA matches it firmly. Expanded clones get a size class; other rows say once, few or many, or leave the size out.

DNA: TGTGCCAGCAGCGTAGAGGGCGGGGGGGCCTACGAGCAGTACTTC; CDR3: CASSVEGGGAYEQYF; size: NA; V: TRBV9; D: TRBD2; J: TRBJ2-7
DNA: TGCAGTGCTAGAGATTCCGGGCCCAGCTCCTATAATTCACCCCTCCACTTT; CDR3: CSARDSGPSSYNSPLHF; size: few; V: TRBV20-1; D: NA; J: TRBJ1-6
DNA: TGTGCCAGCAGTTACGTTTGGGGGCGGGAGACCCAGTACTTC; CDR3: CASSYVWGRETQYF; size: NA; V: TRBV6-5; D: NA; J: TRBJ2-5
DNA: TGCAGTGCGACGACAGGTCCCTTGACCAACTATGGCTACACCTTC; CDR3: CSATTGPLTNYGYTF; size: few; V: TRBV20-1; D: NA; J: TRBJ1-2
DNA: TGTGCCAGTAGTATGAACGGTGGCTACACCTTC; CDR3: CASSMNGGYTF; size: NA; V: TRBV19; D: NA; J: TRBJ1-2
DNA: TGTGCCAGCAGCTTACGACAGCCTCTTGGAAACACCATATATTTT; CDR3: CASSLRQPLGNTIYF; size: NA; V: TRBV7-8; D: NA; J: TRBJ1-3
DNA: TGTGCCAGCCAAGCGGGAGTTTACACCGGGGAGCTGTTTTTT; CDR3: CASQAGVYTGELFF; size: NA; V: TRBV27; D: TRBD2; J: TRBJ2-2
DNA: TGTGCCAGCTCGGAACGGGCGGGGGGAGGCACAGATACGCAGTATTTT; CDR3: CASSERAGGGTDTQYF; size: few; V: TRBV7-8; D: TRBD2; J: TRBJ2-3
DNA: TGTGCCAGCAGCTTATACTCCTCTGGAAACACCATATATTTT; CDR3: CASSLYSSGNTIYF; size: NA; V: TRBV7-2; D: NA; J: TRBJ1-3
DNA: TGCAGCGCCACGGGGGCGGGGGGGACCTACGAGCAGTACTTC; CDR3: CSATGAGGTYEQYF; size: NA; V: TRBV29-1; D: TRBD2; J: TRBJ2-7
DNA: TGTGCCAGTAGTCCTCCGCGACAGGGTGGACAAGAGACCCAGTACTTC; CDR3: CASSPPRQGGQETQYF; size: few; V: TRBV19; D: TRBD1; J: TRBJ2-5
DNA: TGTGCCAGCAGCCGTACCAGACAGGAAGATACGCAGTATTTT; CDR3: CASSRTRQEDTQYF; size: few; V: TRBV7-9; D: NA; J: TRBJ2-3
DNA: TGTGCCAGTAGTATTGCATCTAGCGGCGGGACCCAGTACTTC; CDR3: CASSIASSGGTQYF; size: NA; V: TRBV19; D: TRBD2; J: TRBJ2-5
DNA: TGTGCCAGCAGCGCACAGGGCCAATTTTCGGCTGGCTACACCTTC; CDR3: CASSAQGQFSAGYTF; size: few; V: TRBV7-2; D: NA; J: TRBJ1-2
DNA: TGTGCCAGCGACAGGGGACCCTACAATGAGCAGTTCTTC; CDR3: CASDRGPYNEQFF; size: NA; V: TRBV7-2; D: TRBD1; J: TRBJ2-1
DNA: TGTGCCACCAGTGATTTGCTAGGGAGGGGCCAAGAGACCCAGTACTTC; CDR3: CATSDLLGRGQETQYF; size: few; V: TRBV24-1; D: TRBD2; J: TRBJ2-5
DNA: TGTGCCAGTAGTGATATACAGGGTCTGACTGAAGCTTTCTTT; CDR3: CASSDIQGLTEAFF; size: NA; V: TRBV19; D: NA; J: TRBJ1-1
DNA: TGTGCCAGCAGCACGACCGGGGCTAGCACAGATACGCAGTATTTT; CDR3: CASSTTGASTDTQYF; size: NA; V: TRBV7-6; D: NA; J: TRBJ2-3
DNA: TGTGCCAGCCGGCCCAGGGGGATCTCCTACGAGCAGTACTTC; CDR3: CASRPRGISYEQYF; size: NA; V: TRBV7-9; D: TRBD1; J: TRBJ2-7
DNA: TGTGCCAGCTCACCACTGACTGGAAATTCACCCCTCCACTTT; CDR3: CASSPLTGNSPLHF; size: once; V: TRBV18; D: NA; J: TRBJ1-6
DNA: TGTGCCAGCAGCGGGGGGGCCTATGAGACCCAGTACTTC; CDR3: CASSGGAYETQYF; size: few; V: TRBV7-3; D: NA; J: TRBJ2-5
DNA: TGTGTCAGCAGCTCAGAGGCGGGATACTACGAGCAGTACTTC; CDR3: CVSSSEAGYYEQYF; size: NA; V: TRBV7-2; D: NA; J: TRBJ2-7
DNA: TGCAGTGCTGGACAGGGGATTTACACTGAAGCTTTCTTT; CDR3: CSAGQGIYTEAFF; size: NA; V: TRBV20-1; D: TRBD1; J: TRBJ1-1
DNA: TGTGCCAGCAGCTCCTCGAACTCCTACGAGCAGTACTTC; CDR3: CASSSSNSYEQYF; size: NA; V: TRBV5-4; D: NA; J: TRBJ2-7